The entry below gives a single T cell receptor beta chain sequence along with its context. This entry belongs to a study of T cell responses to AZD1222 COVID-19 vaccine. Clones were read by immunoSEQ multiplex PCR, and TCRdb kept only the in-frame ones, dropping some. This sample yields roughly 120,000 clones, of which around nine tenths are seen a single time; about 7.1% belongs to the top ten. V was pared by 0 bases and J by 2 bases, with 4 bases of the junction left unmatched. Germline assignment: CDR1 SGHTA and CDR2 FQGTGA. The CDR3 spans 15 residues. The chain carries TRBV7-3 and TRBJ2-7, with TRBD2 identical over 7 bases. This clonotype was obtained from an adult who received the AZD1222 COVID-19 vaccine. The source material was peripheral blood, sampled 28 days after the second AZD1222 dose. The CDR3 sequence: CASSLTAAGAYEQYF. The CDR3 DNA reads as TGTGCCAGCAGCTTAACCGCCGCGGGGGCCTACGAGCAGTACTTC. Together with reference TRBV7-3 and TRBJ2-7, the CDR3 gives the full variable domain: GAGVSQTPSNKVTEKGKYVELRCDPISGHTALYWYRQSLGQGPEFLIYFQGTGAADDSGLPNDRFFAVRPEGSVSTLKIQRTERGDSAVYLCASSLTAAGAYEQYFGPGTRLTVT.